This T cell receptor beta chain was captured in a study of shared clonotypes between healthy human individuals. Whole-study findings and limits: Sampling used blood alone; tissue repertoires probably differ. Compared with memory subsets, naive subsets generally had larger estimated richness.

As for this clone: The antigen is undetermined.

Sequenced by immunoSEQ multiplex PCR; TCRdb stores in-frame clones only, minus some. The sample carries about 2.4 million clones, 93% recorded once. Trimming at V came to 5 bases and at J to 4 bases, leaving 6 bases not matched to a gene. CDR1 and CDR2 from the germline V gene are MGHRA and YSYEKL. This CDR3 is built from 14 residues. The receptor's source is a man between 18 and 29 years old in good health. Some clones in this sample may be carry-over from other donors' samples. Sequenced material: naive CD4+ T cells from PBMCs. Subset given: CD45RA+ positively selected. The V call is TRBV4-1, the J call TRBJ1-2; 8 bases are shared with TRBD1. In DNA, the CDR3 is TGCGCCAGCAGCACGCTGACAGGGGCCTATGGCTACACCTTC. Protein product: CASSTLTGAYGYTF.